The next 27 T cell receptor beta chains were all read from a single sample in a study of Ad26.COV2.S vaccination and SARS-CoV-2 variants. Treatment given: approximately 18 received Ad26.COV2.S at low or high dose, single or two shots; about 5 received placebo; per-sample allocation not given. Specimens were obtained on day 63 following the first vaccine or placebo injection. TCRdb keeps only in-frame clones here, not all; method: immunoSEQ multiplex PCR. This table has roughly 330,000 clones, roughly 90% appearing once. Source: peripheral blood, taken in a trial of Ad26.COV2.S vaccine versus placebo. The receptors originated from a person aged 18-65 years who received the Ad26.COV2.S COVID-19 vaccine or a placebo.

The V gene is TRBV3-1 (or the pseudogene TRBV3-2), the J gene TRBJ2-2; either TRBD1 or TRBD2 may fit D (5 bases each). The CDR3 sequence is 17 residues long. Trimming stripped 3 bases from V and 5 bases from J, with 19 bases between. The germline CDR1 and CDR2 sequences are LGHDT and YNNKEL (reference sequence). CDR3 sequence reads: CASSHGMTITGTGELFF. In DNA, the CDR3 is TGTGCCAGCAGCCACGGCATGACTATTACAGGTACCGGGGAGCTGTTTTTT.

V is TRBV3-1 (or the pseudogene TRBV3-2) and J is TRBJ1-1; no definite D call. This CDR3 has 14 amino acids. V shed 0 bases and J shed 1 base, with 6 bases lying between them. The germline V gene encodes CDR1 LGHDT and CDR2 YNNKEL (reference sequence). For the CDR3, the DNA is TGTGCCAGCAGCCAAGACCAACCGAACACTGAAGCTTTCTTT. Translating gives CASSQDQPNTEAFF.

The chain uses TRBV7-2 and TRBJ2-3, with TRBD2 matching 8 bases. The CDR3 is 14 amino acids. The V segment lost 5 bases and the J segment 1 base; nucleotides outside the gene matches: 2. The germline V gene has CDR1 SGHTA and CDR2 FQGNSA. The CDR3 loop is CASSTGGGTDTQYF. Written as DNA, the CDR3 is TGTGCCAGCAGCACGGGGGGGGGCACAGATACGCAGTATTTT.

The chain links TRBV9 to TRBJ1-6; 9 bases line up with TRBD1. The CDR3 contains 14 residues. Germline V gene sequence: CDR1 SGDLS, CDR2 YYNGEE. The J segment lost 8 bases and the V segment lost 3 bases, leaving 3 bases of the junction unmatched. The CDR3 reads CASSGTGDHSPLHF. In DNA form, the CDR3 reads TGTGCCAGCAGCGGGACAGGGGACCATTCACCCCTCCACTTT.

The chain has TRBV2 and TRBJ2-1, with a possible D match to TRBD1 (5 bases). The germline CDR1 and CDR2 sequences are SNHLY and FYNNEI. The CDR3 is 15 residues long. V lost 6 bases, J lost 3 bases, and 15 bases lay in between. In nucleotides, the CDR3 is TGTGCCAGCAGAATCAGAGGTACAGGCTACAATGAGCAGTTCTTC. Its translation: CASRIRGTGYNEQFF.

This chain joins TRBV7-2 and TRBJ1-4, with D perhaps TRBD1 (5 bases). Germline V gene sequence: CDR1 SGHTA, CDR2 FQGNSA. V dropped 1 base and J dropped 8 bases, with 11 bases sitting between them. This CDR3 contains 14 residues. DNA for the CDR3: TGTGCCAGCAGCTTAGGCGGGGCACGGGAAAAACTGTTTTTT. Protein: CASSLGGAREKLFF.

V gene TRBV4-3 combines with J gene TRBJ1-1; maybe TRBD1 (5 bases). CDR3 length: 17 amino acids. Per germline, CDR1 LGHNA and CDR2 YSLEER. The V end was cut by 0 bases, the J end by 4 bases, with 18 bases between. CDR3 protein: CASSQERSGIPITEAFF. The CDR3 DNA is TGCGCCAGCAGCCAAGAAAGATCAGGGATCCCCATCACTGAAGCTTTCTTT.

This sequence joins TRBV10-3 and TRBJ1-1; D remains unclear. Looked up from germline, CDR1 is ENHRY and CDR2 is SYGVKD. The CDR3 is 11 residues long. Trimming removed 3 bases from V and 9 bases from J, with 8 bases in between. The CDR3 is CAISESSQAFF. In nucleotides, the CDR3 is TGTGCCATCAGTGAATCAAGTCAAGCTTTCTTT.

CDR3 sequence reads: CASSNLDRVITEAFF. CDR3 DNA: TGTGCCAGCAGTAACCTGGACAGGGTGATCACTGAAGCTTTCTTT. The chain links TRBV6-2 or TRBV6-3 to TRBJ1-1, with TRBD1 identical over 8 bases. Trimming at V came to 5 bases and at J to 4 bases, leaving 9 bases not matched to a gene. Germline CDR1 is MNHEY and CDR2 is SVGEGT. This CDR3 spans 15 amino acids.

J is TRBJ1-6 and V is TRBV6-2 or TRBV6-3; 10 nucleotides line up with TRBD1. The CDR3 covers 19 residues. V lost 4 bases to trimming and J lost 1 base; unmatched junction nucleotides: 10. Looked up from germline, CDR1 is MNHEY and CDR2 is SVGEGT. The DNA of the CDR3 is TGTGCCAGCAGTTCCTCCGGGTGGGGACAGGGGTCCTATAATTCACCCCTCCACTTT. Translated: CASSSSGWGQGSYNSPLHF.

The J gene is TRBJ2-5, the V gene TRBV19; D gene ambiguous. This CDR3 has 13 amino acids. The ends were cut back, 3 bases at V and 4 bases at J, with 9 bases in the middle. Germline V lookup: CDR1 LNHDA, CDR2 SQIVND (reference sequence). The chain's CDR3 is CASSIVVAETQYF. The CDR3 DNA sequence: TGTGCCAGTAGTATCGTCGTTGCAGAGACCCAGTACTTC.

The gene calls are TRBV5-6 and TRBJ1-3; D may be TRBD1 (6 bases). Trimming took off 4 bases at V and 2 bases at J, with 13 bases between the two ends. The CDR3 runs to 15 residues. CDR1 and CDR2 from the germline V gene are SGHDT and YYEEEE. The CDR3 protein is CASSRTDKTGNTIYF. The DNA for the CDR3 is TGTGCCAGCAGCCGGACAGATAAAACTGGAAACACCATATATTTT.

This chain uses TRBV6-5 with TRBJ2-7; a possible D gene is TRBD1 (6 bases). Germline V gene lookup returns CDR1 MNHEY and CDR2 SVGAGI. The V end lost 6 bases, the J end lost 2 bases, and 11 bases lay between the germline ends. CDR3 length: 13 residues. The CDR3 sequence is CASSRTVTYEQYF. The CDR3 DNA is TGTGCCAGCAGCAGGACAGTAACCTACGAGCAGTACTTC.

This rearrangement joins TRBV5-1 to TRBJ2-6, with TRBD1 matching over 8 bases. In germline, CDR1 is SGHRS, CDR2 YFSETQ. Trimming cost V 7 bases and J 0 bases; bases outside gene matches: 9. This CDR3 is built from 17 residues. The CDR3 here is CASGDRGSLSGANVLTF. Here the CDR3 DNA reads TGCGCCAGCGGAGACAGGGGTTCCCTCTCTGGGGCCAACGTCCTGACTTTC.

This clone has only a few counts. The chain combines TRBV30 with TRBJ2-2; D is possibly TRBD1 or TRBD2 (5 bases each). From germline, CDR1 is GTSNPN and CDR2 SVGIG (reference sequence). The CDR3 is 15 residues long. V shed 5 bases and J shed 6 bases, with 19 bases lying between them. The CDR3 coding sequence is TGTGCCTGGGCCCGGGACGACCTCGGGGCCGGGGAGCTGTTTTTT. This sequence encodes CAWARDDLGAGELFF.

The V call is TRBV30, the J call TRBJ1-2; perhaps TRBD1 as D (5 bases). V was trimmed by 3 bases and J by 2 bases, leaving 10 bases between them. Per germline, CDR1 GTSNPN and CDR2 SVGIG (reference sequence). The CDR3 runs 13 residues. The CDR3 here is CAWRWAGNYGYTF. In DNA form, the CDR3 reads TGTGCCTGGAGGTGGGCAGGGAACTATGGCTACACCTTC. Together with reference TRBV30 and TRBJ1-2, the CDR3 gives the full variable domain: SQTIHQWPATLVQPVGSPLSLECTVEGTSNPNLYWYRQAAGRGLQLLFYSVGIGQISSEVPQNLSASRPQDRQFILSSKKLLLSDSGFYLCAWRWAGNYGYTFGSGTRLTVV.

The gene calls are TRBV28 and TRBJ2-7; unclear D gene. The germline CDR1 and CDR2 sequences are MDHEN and SYDVKM. The CDR3 has 14 amino acids. The ends were cut back, 2 bases at V and 0 bases at J, with 8 bases in the middle. The CDR3 nucleotides read TGTGCCAGCAGTTTAATCCCTCCCTCCTACGAGCAGTACTTC. Residues: CASSLIPPSYEQYF.

The V call is TRBV9, the J call TRBJ2-1, with a weak D call TRBD1 (6 bases). Between the trimmed V and J ends, which lost 0 bases and 7 bases, there was a span of 11 bases. There are 14 residues in the CDR3. CDR1 is SGDLS, CDR2 YYNGEE, per germline. Written as DNA, the CDR3 is TGTGCCAGCAGCGTAGATTCAGGGGTGAATGAGCAGTTCTTC. This translates into CASSVDSGVNEQFF.

The chain carries TRBV30 and TRBJ2-1; D is uncertain. Germline-derived CDR1 and CDR2 are GTSNPN and SVGIG (reference sequence). The CDR3 sequence is 13 residues long. Deletions cut 4 bases from V and 3 bases from J, with 10 bases between. The CDR3 sequence: CAWTHEYYNEQFF. CDR3 in DNA: TGTGCCTGGACTCACGAGTACTACAATGAGCAGTTCTTC.

The rearrangement links TRBV7-2 to TRBJ1-1; D remains ambiguous. This CDR3 has 14 residues. V was cut by 5 bases and J by 1 base, with 11 bases left in between. CDR1 is SGHTA, CDR2 FQGNSA, per germline. CDR3 amino acids: CASSPGRANTEAFF. CDR3 nucleotide sequence: TGTGCCAGCAGCCCCGGTCGGGCGAACACTGAAGCTTTCTTT. Full variable domain (rest looked up from reference TRBV7-2 and TRBJ1-1): GAGVSQSPSNKVTEKGKDVELRCDPISGHTALYWYRQSLGQGLEFLIYFQGNSAPDKSGLPSDRFSAERTGGSVSTLTIQRTQQEDSAVYLCASSPGRANTEAFFGQGTRLTVV.

The V and J genes are TRBV2 and TRBJ1-2; no clear D gene. CDR1 and CDR2 from the germline V gene are SNHLY and FYNNEI. The CDR3 consists of 13 residues. V gave up 4 bases and J gave up 5 bases, with 11 bases separating them. The CDR3 reads CASSGTEMYGYTF. DNA of the CDR3: TGTGCCAGCAGTGGAACAGAGATGTATGGCTACACCTTC. Combining the CDR3 with reference TRBV2 and TRBJ1-2 gives the whole variable domain EPEVTQTPSHQVTQMGQEVILRCVPISNHLYFYWYRQILGQKVEFLVSFYNNEISEKSEIFDDQFSVERPDGSNFTLKIRSTKLEDSAMYFCASSGTEMYGYTFGSGTRLTVV.

The J gene is TRBJ2-2, the V gene TRBV9, with D hard to call. Looked up from germline, CDR1 is SGDLS and CDR2 is YYNGEE. V lost 4 bases, J lost 4 bases, and 14 bases lay in between. CDR3 length equals 15 residues. The CDR3 protein is CASSPRVDPTGELFF. In nucleotides, the CDR3 is TGTGCCAGCAGCCCCCGAGTTGACCCCACCGGGGAGCTGTTTTTT. The full variable domain, its missing parts supplied by reference TRBV9 and TRBJ2-2, is DSGVTQTPKHLITATGQRVTLRCSPRSGDLSVYWYQQSLDQGLQFLIQYYNGEERAKGNILERFSAQQFPDLHSELNLSSLELGDSALYFCASSPRVDPTGELFFGEGSRLTVL.

V usage is TRBV2 and J usage is TRBJ1-1; D is perhaps TRBD1 (5 bases). CDR1 is SNHLY, CDR2 FYNNEI, per germline. V lost 3 bases to trimming and J lost 0 bases, with 14 bases between them. The CDR3 runs to 16 residues. CDR3 in DNA: TGTGCCAGCAGTGAGGTGGGGGGTTCATTGAACACTGAAGCTTTCTTT. Residues: CASSEVGGSLNTEAFF.

The chain links TRBV6-5 to TRBJ1-2; D perhaps matches TRBD1 (5 bases). V lost 4 bases and J lost 9, with 15 bases in between. Germline CDR1 and CDR2: MNHEY and SVGAGI. CDR3 length: 13 residues. Here the CDR3 reads CASSSGQGGRYTF. The CDR3 DNA follows: TGTGCCAGCAGTTCGGGTCAGGGCGGTCGCTACACCTTC.

The table lists this clone with a count of one. The gene calls are TRBV7-6 and TRBJ1-6; 7 nucleotides align to TRBD1. The CDR3 sequence is 14 residues long. V shed 3 bases and J 6 bases; nucleotides not matched to a gene: 2. Germline V gives CDR1 SGHVS, CDR2 FNYEAQ. The CDR3 nucleotides read TGTGCCAGCAGCTTGGCAGGGGGTAATTCACCCCTCCACTTT. It encodes CASSLAGGNSPLHF.

This clone was counted once. CDR3 DNA sequence: TGTGCCAGCAGCCCGACCACAGATACGCAGTATTTT. It translates to CASSPTTDTQYF. The chain uses TRBV6-6 and TRBJ2-3; D is ambiguous. The CDR3 is made up of 12 amino acids. V lost 6 bases and J lost 2, with 6 bases in between. Germline V gene sequence: CDR1 MNHNY, CDR2 SVGAGI (reference sequence).

This sequence joins TRBV19 and TRBJ1-2; TRBD1 agrees at 8 bases. Germline V gives CDR1 LNHDA, CDR2 SQIVND (reference sequence). Trimming took 2 bases from V and 8 from J; bases not matched to a gene: 10. This CDR3 contains 15 residues. The CDR3 DNA is TGTGCCAGTAGTATAATCTGGCAGGGGGCCACCGGCTACACCTTC. Residues: CASSIIWQGATGYTF.